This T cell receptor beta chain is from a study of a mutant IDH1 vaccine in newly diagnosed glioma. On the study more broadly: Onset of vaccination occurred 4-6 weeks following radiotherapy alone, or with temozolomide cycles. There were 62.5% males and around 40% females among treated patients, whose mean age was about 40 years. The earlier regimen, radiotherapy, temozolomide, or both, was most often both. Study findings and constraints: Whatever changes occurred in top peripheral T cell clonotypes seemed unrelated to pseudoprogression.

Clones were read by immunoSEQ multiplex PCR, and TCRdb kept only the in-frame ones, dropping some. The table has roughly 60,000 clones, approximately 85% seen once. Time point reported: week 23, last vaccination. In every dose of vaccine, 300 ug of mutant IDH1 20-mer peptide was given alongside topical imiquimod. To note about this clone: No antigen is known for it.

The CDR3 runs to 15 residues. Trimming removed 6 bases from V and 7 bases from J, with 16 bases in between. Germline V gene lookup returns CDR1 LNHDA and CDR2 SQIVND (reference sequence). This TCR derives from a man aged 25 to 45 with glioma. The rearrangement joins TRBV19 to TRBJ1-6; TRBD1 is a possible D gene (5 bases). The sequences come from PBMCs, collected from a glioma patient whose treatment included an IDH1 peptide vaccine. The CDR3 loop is CASSRGQGVNSPLHF. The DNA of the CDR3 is TGTGCCAGTAGCCGTGGGCAGGGAGTGAATTCACCCCTCCACTTT.